This T cell receptor beta chain was identified in a study of neurological immune-mediated disorders. Whole-study findings and limits: Expanded clones shared no CDR3 amino acid sequences across subjects, suggesting private repertoires in all groups. Levels of TCR clonal expansion peaked in HTLV-1-associated myelopathy and reached their lowest in multiple sclerosis, under those of healthy controls.

The cDNA came from 5'RACE with 10-nucleotide random UMIs. In TCRdb, the 5' RACE reads were re-called with MiXCR into one record per CDR3 protein. The sample yields tens of thousands of distinct CDR3 sequences, approximately 6.2% seen once. The study built sorted libraries from about 910,000 CD4+ or CD8+ T cells. This clonotype came up many times. Its matching antigen is unknown. Germline CDR1 is SGDLS and CDR2 is YYNGEE. V gave up 0 bases and J gave up 2 bases, with 9 bases separating them. CDR3 length equals 15 residues. V usage is TRBV9 and J usage is TRBJ2-1; TRBD1 or TRBD2 may be the D gene (5 bases each). Sequencing used CD4+ T cells from blood. The receptor was isolated from a woman aged 18-29 years with multiple sclerosis. The CDR3 DNA reads TGTGCCAGCAGCGTAGGGGACGGGACCTACAATGAGCAGTTCTTC. This codes for CASSVGDGTYNEQFF.